A selection of T cell receptor beta chains follows, all from one sample in a study of blood T cells in healthy people across ages. TCRdb re-called the 5' RACE reads with MiXCR, one entry per CDR3 protein. Of 750,000 or so distinct CDR3 sequences in the sample, 20% to 25% were seen once. The same data also contributed to another study, on T cells of mothers and their children.

The specimen was blood. These receptor sequences come from a boy younger than 18 in good health. The CDR3 runs from the conserved cysteine through the conserved F or W. The D gene is left open where the match is weak. Clone size appears in some rows only: once, few, many, or a class for an expanded clone.

>TRBV6-2/TRBV6-3|.|TRBJ2-3|12|once
TGTGCCAGCAGTCTCGGACAAGATACGCAGTATTTT
CASSLGQDTQYF
>TRBV29-1|TRBD1|TRBJ2-1|12|few
TGCAGCGCTGGGACAGGGGGGCATGAGCAGTTCTTC
CSAGTGGHEQFF
>TRBV10-3|TRBD1|TRBJ2-1|15|.
TGTGCCATCAGTGAGCAAACGACAGGGAAAAATGAGCAGTTCTTC
CAISEQTTGKNEQFF
>TRBV6-1|TRBD1|TRBJ1-1|13|few
TGTGCCTGCGGGACAGGGGGAATTACTGAAGCTTTCTTT
CACGTGGITEAFF
>TRBV18|TRBD1|TRBJ2-7|14|few
TGTGCCAGCTCACCCGACAGGGTCACCTACGAGCAGTACTTC
CASSPDRVTYEQYF
>TRBV27|.|TRBJ1-2|13|.
TGTGCCAGCAGTTTCGAGGGTAGCTATGGCTACACCTTC
CASSFEGSYGYTF
>TRBV20-1|.|TRBJ1-3|15|.
TGCAGTGCTAGACCGGGACGGTACTCTGGAAACACCATATATTTT
CSARPGRYSGNTIYF
>TRBV4-1|TRBD2|TRBJ2-1|17|.
TGCGCCAGCAGCCAAGATCTAGCGGGGAATGGGTACAATGAGCAGTTCTTC
CASSQDLAGNGYNEQFF
>TRBV12-3/TRBV12-4|TRBD1|TRBJ2-5|14|.
TGTGCCAGCAGTTGGACAGGGGTTGGGGAGACCCAGTACTTC
CASSWTGVGETQYF
>TRBV19|.|TRBJ1-5|14|few
TGTGCCAGTAGTGACCAGGACAGCAATCAGCCCCAGCATTTT
CASSDQDSNQPQHF
>TRBV20-1|TRBD1|TRBJ1-2|17|.
TGCAGTGCTAGAGACGGACAGGGGCGAGGAACTAACTATGGCTACACCTTC
CSARDGQGRGTNYGYTF
>TRBV7-9|.|TRBJ2-4|15|.
TGTGCCAGCAGCCCTCGGGGGCGGGGAGAAAACATTCAGTACTTC
CASSPRGRGENIQYF
>TRBV6-1|.|TRBJ2-1|14|few
TGTGCCAGCAGTGTCCCGGCACCCTACAATGAGCAGTTCTTC
CASSVPAPYNEQFF
>TRBV7-2|.|TRBJ2-5|14|.
TGTGCCAGCAGCTTAGCGAGGATCAAAGAGACCCAGTACTTC
CASSLARIKETQYF